The present T cell receptor (beta chain) was sequenced within a study of T cell changes during pregnancy in multiple sclerosis. The germline V gene encodes CDR1 MNHNS and CDR2 SASEGT. The CDR3 has 16 residues. V shed 1 base and J shed 5 bases, with 15 bases lying between them. Profiling relied on immunoSEQ multiplex PCR, and the TCRdb table lists in-frame clones only, not all of them. The data contain more than 20,000 clones, about 88% of them seen just once; the ten biggest clones take up more than 8%. The clonotype originates from a female donor in good health, enrolled as a control in a pregnancy study. The chain employs TRBV6-1 and TRBJ1-5, with D perhaps TRBD1 (6 bases). The starting material was CD8+ T cells from peripheral blood mononuclear cells, obtained in the third trimester of pregnancy. The CDR3 DNA reads TGTGCCAGCAGTGAAGAGGTTGACAGGCCCGATCAGCCCCAGCATTTT. This encodes CASSEEVDRPDQPQHF.